This T cell receptor beta chain originates from a study of shared clonotypes between healthy human individuals. Overall study findings and caveats: Generally, naive subsets came out with larger estimated richness than memory subsets.

CD45RO-negative, CCR7-positively selected cells formed the naive CD8 fraction, excluding terminally differentiated effector memory CD45RA+ cells. About this clone itself: What it binds is unknown.

Data came from immunoSEQ multiplex PCR; TCRdb stores just in-frame clones and leaves some out. The repertoire holds millions of clones, with about 95% as singletons. Material: naive CD8+ T cells sorted from blood. The clonotype was recovered from a man younger than 35 in good health.

The DNA for the CDR3 is TGCAGCGTTGGAAGCGGGGGGCTGACCGGGGAGCTGTTTTTT. Its translation is CSVGSGGLTGELFF. This rearrangement joins TRBV29-1 to TRBJ2-2; 9 bases fit TRBD2. Germline V lookup: CDR1 SQVTM, CDR2 ANQGSEA. The CDR3 sequence is 14 residues long. V lost 4 bases to trimming and J lost 5 bases; unmatched junction nucleotides: 5.